Listed here are 5 T cell receptor beta chains from one sample, sequenced in a study of CXCR3-negative and CXCR3-positive naive CD8 T cells. The authors prepared UMI-labeled TRB cDNA libraries by 5' RACE. TCRdb reprocessed the 5' RACE reads, with one entry per CDR3 protein and no DNA. Listed are some 48,000 distinct CDR3 sequences; over 2% falls within the top ten. The material sequenced was naive CXCR3- CD8+ T cells from blood. The subset denotes: CD45RO-CCR7+CD27+CD95- naive CD8+ T cells lacking CXCR3 (TNR3-). Receptors were obtained from a human donor in good health. Some clones in this sample may be carry-over from other donors' samples.

The gene calls are TRBV10-2 and TRBJ2-3. The CDR3 is 15 amino acids. CDR1 and CDR2 (germline): WSHSY, SAAADI. The CDR3 reads CASSRGDYGTDTQYF.

The rearrangement joins TRBV15 to TRBJ1-5. Germline assignment: CDR1 LNHNV and CDR2 YYDKDF (reference sequence). The CDR3 sequence is 17 residues long. The CDR3 protein is CATSRDQNLGSNQPQHF.

V usage is TRBV28 and J usage is TRBJ2-7; TCRdb lists TRBD2, though no DNA is available to test this call. Germline values: CDR1 MDHEN, CDR2 SYDVKM. This CDR3 has 17 residues. CDR3 sequence: CASSFLQLAGGNYEQYF. Looking up the rest from reference TRBV28 and TRBJ2-7 gives the full variable domain: DVKVTQSSRYLVKRTGEKVFLECVQDMDHENMFWYRQDPGLGLRLIYFSYDVKMKEKGDIPEGYSVSREKKERFSLILESASTNQTSMYLCASSFLQLAGGNYEQYFGPGTRLTVT.

The CDR3 here is CATSDLKSADGELFF. The V and J genes are TRBV24-1 and TRBJ2-2. The germline CDR1 and CDR2 sequences are KGHDR and SFDVKD. The CDR3 runs 15 residues.

The chain uses TRBV28 and TRBJ2-5; with no DNA, the TCRdb D assignment of TRBD2 cannot be verified. This CDR3 contains 15 residues. From germline, CDR1 is MDHEN and CDR2 SYDVKM. Here the CDR3 reads CASSRRRAVQETQYF.